This paragraph covers one TCR beta chain sequence. Its antigen is unknown. No quality values exist for individual bases; no much larger clone is one base distant. Receptors were amplified or captured by the immunoSEQ multiplex PCR assay. Regarding the original processing steps: During preprocessing, nonproductive sequences were removed, along with CDR3s that did not begin with C, did not end with F or W, or were shorter than 7 amino acids. The MANAFEST web app was used to call antigen-specific clonotypes on the basis of expansion compared with the reference and with other culture wells. To be counted as positive, a clone had to show significant expansion compared with the reference culture, at an FDR below 0.05, in 2 of 3 replicate wells. A further requirement for positive clones was significant expansion compared with all other tandem wells, along with an odds ratio above 5. CDR3 homology was measured as pairwise Levenshtein distance, computed with the stringdist R package after trimming three terminal residues from each end. As stored in TCRdb, this immuneACCESS dataset retains in-frame rearrangements with V and J assigned. A fraction of the clones does not appear; measured against another copy, unresolved V genes explain less than half of the discrepancy, and the remainder lacks a known reason. V and J calls and clone size are those listed in that table; D and trimming were worked out from the DNA. The sample table records tens of thousands of clones; 70% to 85% of these occur just once. The ten largest clones take up 16% of the sample.

CD4+ T cells from unexposed donors were collected before the COVID-19 pandemic (2011-2018). Following 10 days of culture, the EasySep CD4+ T cell isolation kit was used to isolate CD4+ T cells. Unexposed donor CD4+ T cells were tested for reactivity to SARS-CoV-2 S and N and four common cold coronavirus spike pools, as cell number allowed. Each well held 1.5 million to 2.5 million PBMCs cultured in IMDM containing approximately 4.7% human AB serum and roughly 9.4 IU/ml IL-2. Half of the culture medium was replaced with fresh IL-2-containing medium on days 3 and 7. Each peptide culture condition was generally run in triplicate replicate wells. The leukapheresis product used for the unexposed donors was purchased from a commercial source. Ficoll-Paque PLUS gradient centrifugation was used to isolate PBMCs from leukapheresis product or whole blood. PBMCs were either cryopreserved at -140°C or used fresh in the expansion assay. The QIAamp Micro DNA Kit was used to extract genomic DNA from the CD4+ T cells.

The sample comes from a study of CD4 T cells in relation to SARS-CoV-2 and coronaviruses (dated by TCRdb to the early 2020s). About the full investigation: In the ViraFEST assay, PBMCs were cultured with antigen for less than eleven days, after which TCR beta CDR3s were sequenced to identify clonal expansions specific to the antigen. An HIV-1 Nef peptide pool or a culture without peptide was used as the negative reference condition. Using patient-derived lymphoblastoid cell lines, the shared crossreactive spike epitopes were mapped to their HLA restriction. Memory CD4+ T cell crossreactivity between SARS-CoV-2 and common cold coronavirus spike proteins was assessed at the TCR clonotype level in the study. The Adaptive Biotechnologies TCR-sequencing kit was used to sequence samples from a few pre-COVID donors and the naive versus memory experiments, whereas other data were Illumina-based. Expansion assays from other donors in the study were sequenced with a different, Illumina-based TCR-beta assay.

Broad study findings and their caveats: Crossreactivity analysis was centred on spike protein, so crossreactivity against other viral proteins was not assessed. The study was limited by small numbers of patients and tested TCRs. No donor contributed both pre-pandemic and post-infection samples, which limited tracing the source of pre-existing responses. Roughly 64% of donors had memory CD4+ clonotypes that crossrecognized SARS-CoV-2 and at least one common cold coronavirus spike. Crossreactive clones showed significantly weaker SARS-CoV-2-driven expansion than monoreactive clones, consistent with antigenic imprinting.

This clonotype originated in a human donor in good health. What was sequenced was CD4+ T cells from PBMCs, cultured in vitro.

The DNA reads TGTGCCAGCAGTTCTGCCGGTTATCAGCCCCAGCATTTT. It translates to CASSSAGYQPQHF. The V and J genes are TRBV6-2 or TRBV6-3 and TRBJ1-5; no D segment can be confidently identified. CDR1 is given as MNHEY and CDR2 as SVGEGT, both from the germline V gene. The germline ends are 9 bases apart after V is trimmed by 4 bases and J by 5 bases. The cysteine opens and the phenylalanine closes a CDR3 of 13 amino acids. CDR3 DNA is the only sequence kept; it has 39 bases, read in frame from the first base.